These 27 T cell receptor beta chains were sequenced from one sample in a study of chemoradiotherapy in HPV16-positive cancers. The data were produced by immunoSEQ multiplex PCR, yet TCRdb's version contains in-frame clones alone and is incomplete. The repertoire holds 14,000 or so clones, with approximately 89% as singletons. Sequenced here: tumor tissue, sampled from a patient who underwent chemoradiotherapy. The receptors here all came from a human donor with HPV-associated anogenital cancer.

This rearrangement joins TRBV5-1 to TRBJ2-2, with D hard to call. Germline V gene lookup returns CDR1 SGHRS and CDR2 YFSETQ. The CDR3 covers 15 residues. V was cut by 1 base and J by 4 bases, with 11 bases left in between. The CDR3 loop reads CASSLNSALTGELFF. In DNA form, the CDR3 reads TGCGCCAGCAGCTTGAATTCAGCTCTCACCGGGGAGCTGTTTTTT.

V is TRBV30 and J is TRBJ2-5; D gene uncertain. With 1 base removed from V and 8 bases from J, the gap between germline ends came to 5 bases. The CDR3 extends over 10 amino acids. Germline lookup yields CDR1 GTSNPN and CDR2 SVGIG (reference sequence). The CDR3, as DNA: TGTGCCTGGAGTGAGGGAACCCAGTACTTC. This codes for CAWSEGTQYF. The variable domain in full, completed from reference TRBV30 and TRBJ2-5, reads SQTIHQWPATLVQPVGSPLSLECTVEGTSNPNLYWYRQAAGRGLQLLFYSVGIGQISSEVPQNLSASRPQDRQFILSSKKLLLSDSGFYLCAWSEGTQYFGPGTRLLVL.

The chain is built from TRBV2 and TRBJ1-4; D is undetermined. In germline, CDR1 is SNHLY, CDR2 FYNNEI. This CDR3 has 13 amino acids. V was trimmed by 4 bases and J by 6 bases, leaving 9 bases between them. CDR3 bases: TGTGCCAGCAGTGTTAACAACGATGAAAAACTGTTTTTT. It specifies CASSVNNDEKLFF.

The chain recombines TRBV29-1 with TRBJ2-7; a possible D gene is TRBD1 (5 bases). Between the trimmed V and J ends, which lost 7 bases and 3 bases, there was a span of 10 bases. The germline gives CDR1 SQVTM, CDR2 ANQGSEA. The CDR3 runs to 11 residues. The CDR3 here is CSAGTGYEQYF. In DNA form, the CDR3 reads TGCAGCGCAGGAACAGGCTACGAGCAGTACTTC.

In this sample, this clone turned up a few times. The J gene is TRBJ1-2, the V gene TRBV6-6; possibly TRBD1 for D (5 bases). Germline CDR1 reads MNHNY; CDR2 reads SVGAGI (reference sequence). Trimming pared 6 bases from V and 0 bases from J, leaving 11 bases between. This CDR3 contains 14 residues. DNA for the CDR3: TGTGCCAGCAGCGAGACAGCAACTAACTATGGCTACACCTTC. It specifies CASSETATNYGYTF.

This sequence joins TRBV30 and TRBJ2-2; 8 bases are shared with TRBD2. After removal of 2 bases from V and 4 bases from J, the junction contained 3 bases not matched to a gene. The CDR3 is 14 amino acids. Per the germline V gene, CDR1 is GTSNPN and CDR2 is SVGIG (reference sequence). The CDR3 nucleotides are TGTGCCTGGAGTCGACTAGCGAGCACCGGGGAGCTGTTTTTT. It is translated as CAWSRLASTGELFF.

The chain combines TRBV19 with TRBJ1-5, with D uncertain. Germline CDR1 and CDR2: LNHDA and SQIVND (reference sequence). V was trimmed by 4 bases and J by 9 bases, leaving 13 bases between them. The CDR3 spans 13 residues. This chain's CDR3 is CASSTLFRRPQHF. The DNA of the CDR3 is TGTGCCAGTAGTACCCTCTTTCGCCGGCCCCAGCATTTT.

Remarks on this clone: Different DNA sequences within this sample yield the same CDR3. V is TRBV9 and J is TRBJ2-3; a possible D gene is TRBD1 (6 bases). V lost 0 bases, J lost 3 bases, and 11 bases lay in between. CDR1 is SGDLS and CDR2 is YYNGEE in the germline V gene. The length of the CDR3 is 15 residues. The CDR3 region has the DNA TGTGCCAGCAGCGTAGAGCAGGGGCGGACAGATACGCAGTATTTT. Translation gives CASSVEQGRTDTQYF.

V gene TRBV5-3 combines with J gene TRBJ2-1; D may be TRBD1 (5 bases). TRBV5-3 is given ORF status, its function remaining uncertain. The V gene lost 5 bases and the J gene lost 3 bases, with 9 bases spanning the gap. This CDR3 region has 13 residues. The CDR3 is CARRWGLYNEQFF. CDR3 nucleotide sequence: TGTGCCAGAAGATGGGGCCTCTACAATGAGCAGTTCTTC.

This sequence joins TRBV20-1 and TRBJ2-1; D is unresolved. CDR3 length equals 10 residues. The V gene lost 6 bases and the J gene lost 10 bases, with 10 bases spanning the gap. Per germline, CDR1 DFQATT and CDR2 SNEGSKA (reference sequence). CDR3: CSAPRAEQFF. CDR3 bases: TGCAGTGCCCCCCGGGCCGAGCAGTTCTTC.

V and J are TRBV7-9 and TRBJ2-5, with 9 bases matching TRBD1. This CDR3 has 16 amino acids. CDR1 is SEHNR, CDR2 FQNEAQ, per germline (reference sequence). The ends lost 5 bases at V and 5 bases at J; junction bases unmatched: 12. The CDR3 region is CASSRDREIRRETQYF. Here the CDR3 DNA reads TGTGCCAGCAGCCGGGACAGGGAAATTCGGAGGGAGACCCAGTACTTC.

The V call is TRBV5-6, the J call TRBJ1-1; D may be TRBD1 (5 bases). The length of the CDR3 is 13 residues. V lost 5 bases and J lost 4, with 12 bases in between. CDR1 and CDR2 from the germline V gene are SGHDT and YYEEEE. The CDR3 sequence: CASRPGGVTEAFF. The CDR3 nucleotides read TGTGCCAGCAGACCGGGGGGGGTCACTGAAGCTTTCTTT.

This chain links TRBV7-2 with TRBJ2-7; D perhaps matches TRBD2 (5 bases). From germline, CDR1 is SGHTA and CDR2 FQGNSA. V shed 5 bases and J shed 4 bases, with 15 bases lying between them. CDR3 length equals 14 residues. The CDR3 DNA sequence: TGTGCCAGCAGCGCCGACTTAACGGGATACGAGCAGTACTTC. This translates into CASSADLTGYEQYF.

This sequence joins TRBV7-2 and TRBJ2-2; the D is unclear. V gave up 5 bases and J gave up 1 base, with 8 bases separating them. The CDR3 contains 14 residues. CDR1 and CDR2 (germline): SGHTA, FQGNSA. Here the CDR3 DNA reads TGTGCCAGCAGCCGCCGAGGGAACACCGGGGAGCTGTTTTTT. It specifies CASSRRGNTGELFF.

The gene calls are TRBV6-1 and TRBJ1-3; D is uncertain. The ends were cut back, 3 bases at V and 0 bases at J, with 6 bases in the middle. The CDR3 length is 14 residues. Per germline, CDR1 MNHNS and CDR2 SASEGT. The chain's CDR3 is CASSDGSSGNTIYF. In DNA, the CDR3 is TGTGCCAGCAGTGACGGGAGCTCTGGAAACACCATATATTTT.

This clone was detected only a few times. The chain recombines TRBV18 with TRBJ2-7; 8 bases align to TRBD1. In germline, CDR1 is KGHSH, CDR2 LQKENI. The V and J ends lost 5 bases and 2 bases, in that order; junction bases with no gene match: 5. This CDR3 spans 14 amino acids. CDR3 nucleotides: TGTGCCAGCTCAGCCGGGACAGGTCCCTACGAGCAGTACTTC. This gives the protein CASSAGTGPYEQYF. The variable domain in full, with the rest retrieved from reference TRBV18 and TRBJ2-7, is NAGVMQNPRHLVRRRGQEARLRCSPMKGHSHVYWYRQLPEEGLKFMVYLQKENIIDESGMPKERFSAEFPKEGPSILRIQQVVRGDSAAYFCASSAGTGPYEQYFGPGTRLTVT.

As regards this clone: A read error may account for a junction end that differs from germline. For the CDR3, the DNA is TGTGCTAGCAGCCAGGGACTAGACTCCTACAATGAGCAGTTCTTC. Translating it yields CASSQGLDSYNEQFF. The chain combines TRBV7-7 with TRBJ2-1; 8 nucleotides align to TRBD2. CDR1 is SSHAT, CDR2 FNYEAQ, per germline (reference sequence). The CDR3 has 15 amino acids. The whole variable domain, remainder taken from reference TRBV7-7 and TRBJ2-1, is GAGVSQSPRYKVTKRGQDVTLRCDPISSHATLYWYQQALGQGPEFLTYFNYEAQPDKSGLPSDRFSAERPEGSISTLTIQRTEQRDSAMYRCASSQGLDSYNEQFFGPGTRLTVL.

This clone occurred a few times. J is TRBJ2-7 and V is TRBV5-1; 8 bases are shared with TRBD2. Germline CDR1 is SGHRS and CDR2 is YFSETQ. With V trimmed by 2 bases and J by 6 bases, 7 bases remained unmatched. This CDR3 comprises 14 residues. The CDR3, as DNA: TGCGCCAGCAGCTTATTTTGGACTAGCCCCGAGCAGTACTTC. Its translation: CASSLFWTSPEQYF.

The chain couples TRBV11-2 to TRBJ2-1; the match to TRBD2 covers 11 bases. From germline, CDR1 is SGHAT and CDR2 FQNNGV. After removal of 4 bases from V and 4 bases from J, the junction contained 12 bases not matched to a gene. This CDR3 is 18 amino acids long. The CDR3 DNA reads TGTGCCAGCAGCTCCACCGGGACTAGCGGTACGAGGTACAATGAGCAGTTCTTC. Protein sequence: CASSSTGTSGTRYNEQFF.

The V call is TRBV7-2, the J call TRBJ2-3, with D hard to call. Trimming removed 3 bases from V and 7 bases from J, with 14 bases in between. Germline V CDR1 and CDR2: SGHTA, FQGNSA. The CDR3 runs to 14 residues. In DNA form, the CDR3 reads TGTGCCAGCAGCTTCCGTCTAGTTTTAAATACGCAGTATTTT. This codes for CASSFRLVLNTQYF.

This clone was picked up one time. The J gene is TRBJ1-1, the V gene TRBV6-1, with 9 bases lining up with TRBD1. This CDR3 spans 15 amino acids. Trimming took 6 bases from V and 4 from J; bases not matched to a gene: 9. Germline V gene data show CDR1 as MNHNS and CDR2 as SASEGT. For the CDR3, the DNA is TGTGCCAGCAGGTTAGGGACAGGGATGCGCACTGAAGCTTTCTTT. This sequence encodes CASRLGTGMRTEAFF.

This chain joins TRBV11-2 and TRBJ2-7; 8 nucleotides line up with TRBD1. Looked up from germline, CDR1 is SGHAT and CDR2 is FQNNGV. V gave up 3 bases and J gave up 2 bases; unmatched junction bases: 6. The length of the CDR3 is 15 residues. The CDR3 bases are TGTGCCAGCAGCTTTTCAGGGGGCGGACCCTACGAGCAGTACTTC. Amino acid sequence: CASSFSGGGPYEQYF. Drawing the rest from reference TRBV11-2 and TRBJ2-7, the complete variable domain is EAGVAQSPRYKIIEKRQSVAFWCNPISGHATLYWYQQILGQGPKLLIQFQNNGVVDDSQLPKDRFSAERLKGVDSTLKIQPAKLEDSAVYLCASSFSGGGPYEQYFGPGTRLTVT.

This rearrangement joins TRBV9 to TRBJ2-6; D is perhaps TRBD2 (5 bases). The CDR3 is 19 amino acids. Germline V gene lookup returns CDR1 SGDLS and CDR2 YYNGEE. V lost 1 base to trimming and J lost 1 base, with 18 bases between them. CDR3 protein: CASSVRSMMRASGANVLTF. The CDR3 coding sequence is TGTGCCAGCAGCGTAAGGTCCATGATGAGGGCTTCTGGGGCCAACGTCCTGACTTTC.

The chain is built from TRBV7-9 and TRBJ2-7; 9 bases match TRBD1. This CDR3 region has 14 residues. V dropped 6 bases and J dropped 1; count of bases not matched to a gene: 4. Germline V gene lookup returns CDR1 SEHNR and CDR2 FQNEAQ (reference sequence). The DNA for the CDR3 is TGTGCCAGCAGACCCGGGACAGGGTCCTACGAGCAGTACTTC. Translated, it gives CASRPGTGSYEQYF.

V and J are TRBV4-3 and TRBJ2-1; possible D gene TRBD1, 6 bases. The CDR3 totals 15 residues. Trimming stripped 0 bases from V and 4 bases from J, with 10 bases between. The germline gives CDR1 LGHNA, CDR2 YSLEER. The CDR3 reads CASSQDPGTYNEQFF. CDR3 coding DNA: TGCGCCAGCAGCCAAGATCCGGGGACATACAATGAGCAGTTCTTC.

Only one count was recorded for this clone. The V and J genes are TRBV5-4 and TRBJ2-3, with 9 bases aligning to TRBD2. Germline CDR1 SGHNT, CDR2 YYREEE (reference sequence). The CDR3 runs to 16 residues. V was clipped by 4 bases and J by 3 bases; unmatched bases: 9. CDR3 loop: CASSQFSGSMTDTQYF. In DNA form, the CDR3 reads TGTGCCAGCAGCCAGTTTAGCGGGAGTATGACAGATACGCAGTATTTT.

For the CDR3, the DNA is TGCAGTGCTAGAGGGAGGACTGAAGCTTTCTTT. Amino acids: CSARGRTEAFF. The chain is built from TRBV20-1 and TRBJ1-1, with D unclear. V was trimmed by 1 base and J by 5 bases, leaving 5 bases between them. CDR1 and CDR2 (germline): DFQATT, SNEGSKA (reference sequence). The length of the CDR3 is 11 residues.